The next 31 T cell receptor beta chains were all read from a single sample in a study of regulatory T cells in long-lasting Graves disease. The time point is: newly diagnosed GD, antithyroid drugs for less than 3 months. Researchers made the TCR library from RNA that was extracted from PBMCs. iRepertoire HTBI primers and Arm-PCR of CDR3 regions built TCR beta libraries. TCRdb re-called the multiplex PCR reads through MiXCR, storing one row per CDR3 protein. The sample yields about 370,000 distinct CDR3 sequences, around 16% seen once. The sample here was peripheral blood mononuclear cells (PBMCs), taken at new diagnosis, from a patient treated with antithyroid drugs. The origin of the receptors is a female donor with Graves disease.

This clonotype was found many times. V and J are TRBV7-3 and TRBJ2-7; no definite D call. Germline lookup yields CDR1 SGHTA and CDR2 FQGTGA. V dropped 1 base and J dropped 3 bases, with 19 bases sitting between them. This CDR3 comprises 17 residues. The CDR3 sequence is CASSLMPTPGNIYEQYF. CDR3 DNA: TGTGCCAGCAGCTTAATGCCGACGCCAGGAAATATCTACGAGCAGTACTTC.

This clonotype occurred a few times. This rearrangement joins TRBV4-1 to TRBJ1-2, with D tentatively TRBD1 (5 bases). With 3 bases removed from V and 6 bases from J, the gap between germline ends came to 17 bases. The CDR3 loop spans 15 amino acids. Germline CDR1 is MGHRA and CDR2 is YSYEKL. The CDR3 DNA reads TGCGCCAGCAGCCACGGGACCGGAAAGTGGGATGGCTACACCTTC. It specifies CASSHGTGKWDGYTF.

This clonotype was detected many times. Mismatch with germline at one junction end may stem from a read error. The chain has TRBV15 and TRBJ1-1; D may be TRBD1 (5 bases). The germline V gene encodes CDR1 LNHNV and CDR2 YYDKDF (reference sequence). CDR3 length equals 13 residues. The CDR3 reads CATSRGPGTGAFF. The CDR3 bases are TGTGCCACCAGCAGAGGTCCCGGGACTGGAGCTTTCTTT.

Of note for this clonotype: A much larger clone sits a single nucleotide away, making a read error possible. Given the absence of the conserved phenylalanine or tryptophan at the CDR3 end, a read error is likely. The rearrangement joins TRBV2 to TRBJ1-5; D might be TRBD1 (6 bases). The ends were cut back, 6 bases at V and 0 bases at J, with 15 bases in the middle. This CDR3 has 16 amino acids. The germline V gene encodes CDR1 SNHLY and CDR2 FYNNEI. The CDR3 is CASRSRTAYSNQPQHL. The CDR3 nucleotides are TGTGCCAGCAGGAGTAGGACAGCCTATAGCAATCAGCCCCAGCATCTT.

With respect to this clonotype: A much larger clone differs by one base, so this may be a read error. The chain recombines TRBV12-3 or TRBV12-4 with TRBJ2-7; D may be TRBD2 (5 bases). This CDR3 has 15 amino acids. The CDR3: CASSGPDTAAYGQYF. The CDR3 region has the DNA TGTGCCAGCAGTGGCCCCGATACAGCGGCCTACGGGCAGTACTTC.

The sample holds many counts of this clonotype. The chain has TRBV20-1 and TRBJ1-2; D is unresolved. V lost 6 bases and J 3 bases, leaving 20 bases between the germline ends. The V gene's germline CDR1 is DFQATT and CDR2 SNEGSKA (reference sequence). The CDR3 extends over 15 amino acids. CDR3 protein: CSAKLWARWDYGYTF. The CDR3 bases are TGCAGTGCAAAGCTGTGGGCCCGGTGGGACTATGGCTACACCTTC.

This clonotype was recorded many times. The rearrangement uses TRBV19 and TRBJ2-2, with 10 bases fitting TRBD1. The V segment lost 8 bases and the J segment 2 bases; nucleotides outside the gene matches: 11. Germline loops: CDR1 LNHDA, CDR2 SQIVND (reference sequence). The CDR3 contains 17 residues. The CDR3 DNA sequence: TGTGCCAGTTCCCCTGGGGGACAGGGGTACAACACCGGGGAGCTGTTTTTT. Translation gives CASSPGGQGYNTGELFF.

This clonotype has a count of ten or more. The rearrangement joins TRBV20-1 to TRBJ1-1; tentatively, D is TRBD1 (6 bases). The CDR3 covers 12 residues. The germline CDR1 and CDR2 sequences are DFQATT and SNEGSKA (reference sequence). The V and J ends lost 5 bases and 3 bases respectively, with 10 bases between them. This chain's CDR3 is CSASQGYTEAFF. The CDR3, as DNA: TGCAGTGCTTCACAGGGTTACACTGAAGCTTTCTTT.

The V gene is TRBV6-5, the J gene TRBJ1-1; D is unresolved. The CDR3 is 16 residues long. Germline lookup yields CDR1 MNHEY and CDR2 SVGAGI. V gave up 4 bases and J gave up 4 bases, with 19 bases separating them. The CDR3: CASSFLRWPSGTEAFF. In DNA, the CDR3 is TGTGCCAGCAGTTTTCTCAGGTGGCCGTCGGGCACTGAAGCTTTCTTT.

The sample holds a few counts of this clonotype. This sequence joins TRBV30 and TRBJ2-1; D ambiguous. Germline CDR1 and CDR2: GTSNPN and SVGIG (reference sequence). The V gene lost 2 bases and the J gene lost 0 bases, with 8 bases spanning the gap. The CDR3 is made up of 14 amino acids. Written as DNA, the CDR3 is TGTGCCTGGAGTCTTCGGAGCTCCTACAATGAGCAGTTCTTC. Its translation is CAWSLRSSYNEQFF.

This clonotype was recorded many times. J is TRBJ2-3 and V is TRBV20-1, with D tentatively TRBD1 (5 bases). V shed 3 bases and J shed 4 bases, with 14 bases lying between them. The CDR3 has 14 amino acids. Germline V gene lookup returns CDR1 DFQATT and CDR2 SNEGSKA (reference sequence). CDR3 sequence: CSARGLRMADTQYF. CDR3 sequence (DNA): TGCAGTGCTAGGGGGCTCAGGATGGCAGATACGCAGTATTTT.

In the case of this clonotype: A far bigger clonotype differs at one base, so this is likely a read error. This chain uses TRBV7-2 with TRBJ1-4; 7 bases map to TRBD1. Germline CDR1 SGHTA, CDR2 FQGNSA. This CDR3 region has 15 residues. CDR3 sequence reads: CASSQGGREGEKPFF. In DNA, the CDR3 is TGCGCCAGCAGCCAAGGGGGCAGGGAGGGTGAAAAACCGTTTTTT.

The CDR3 spells CASSSSTGSGYTF. CDR3 bases: TGTGCCAGCAGTTCATCGACAGGATCTGGCTACACCTTC. J is TRBJ1-2 and V is TRBV27; TRBD1 is a possible D gene (6 bases). Trimming removed 4 bases from V and 7 bases from J, with 13 bases in between. Germline V gene data show CDR1 as MNHEY and CDR2 as SMNVEV (reference sequence). The CDR3 spans 13 residues.

This clonotype was counted at least ten times. The V and J genes are TRBV4-1 and TRBJ2-1; 10 bases fit TRBD2. The CDR3 loop spans 17 amino acids. Per the germline V gene, CDR1 is MGHRA and CDR2 is YSYEKL. The trim removed 2 bases at V and 1 base at J, leaving 5 bases unmatched. The CDR3 nucleotides are TGCGCCAGCAGCCAAACAGCGGGAGGGACGTCCTACAATGAGCAGTTCTTC. Its protein is CASSQTAGGTSYNEQFF.

This clonotype turned up a few times. This chain links TRBV18 with TRBJ1-1; a possible D gene is TRBD1 (5 bases). Germline V gene sequence: CDR1 KGHSH, CDR2 LQKENI. The CDR3 has 16 residues. The V gene lost 2 bases and the J gene lost 4 bases, with 17 bases spanning the gap. The CDR3: CASSPTSGQGRTEAFF. CDR3 nucleotide sequence: TGTGCCAGCTCACCAACCTCCGGTCAGGGTCGCACTGAAGCTTTCTTT.

The CDR3 nucleotides are TGTGCCAGCAGTCAGGGTGGCGGGAGAATCTATGGCTACACCTTC. It specifies CASSQGGGRIYGYTF. V is TRBV12-3 or TRBV12-4 and J is TRBJ1-2; weak D call: TRBD1 (5 bases). Trimming removed 5 bases at V and 4 bases at J, with 17 bases between. There are 15 residues in the CDR3.

The sample holds one count of this clonotype. This rearrangement joins TRBV30 to TRBJ1-2; perhaps TRBD1 as D (6 bases). Germline CDR1 reads GTSNPN; CDR2 reads SVGIG (reference sequence). The CDR3 covers 12 residues. Trimming took off 0 bases at V and 7 bases at J, with 9 bases between the two ends. CDR3 bases: TGTGCCTGGAGTGTCAACAGGGCTGGCTACACCTTC. It translates to CAWSVNRAGYTF.

This clonotype was recorded a few times. The chain recombines TRBV28 with TRBJ2-2; the match to TRBD1 covers 9 bases. Germline loops: CDR1 MDHEN, CDR2 SYDVKM. The CDR3 sequence is 20 residues long. V lost 2 bases and J lost 4; bases outside the gene matches: 17. CDR3 DNA: TGTGCCAGCAGTTTAGATCGGGACAGGGTGGAGCGGGCGAGCACCGGGGAGCTGTTTTTT. Amino acid sequence: CASSLDRDRVERASTGELFF. Combining the CDR3 with reference TRBV28 and TRBJ2-2 gives the whole variable domain DVKVTQSSRYLVKRTGEKVFLECVQDMDHENMFWYRQDPGLGLRLIYFSYDVKMKEKGDIPEGYSVSREKKERFSLILESASTNQTSMYLCASSLDRDRVERASTGELFFGEGSRLTVL.

As concerns this clonotype: This likely reflects a read error, since a far larger clone is one base away. This sequence joins TRBV7-2 and TRBJ2-5; 14 bases align to TRBD2. The assigned J gene may be wrong: the sequence end matches TRBJ2-7 better. CDR1 is SGHTA, CDR2 FQGNSA, per germline. The CDR3 spans 15 residues. The CDR3 reads CASSLVGLAGGEQYF. Written as DNA, the CDR3 is TGTGCCAGCAGCTTAGTCGGACTAGCGGGAGGCGAGCAGTACTTC.

The chain is built from TRBV29-1 and TRBJ1-4; 12 nucleotides line up with TRBD1. Germline V CDR1 and CDR2: SQVTM, ANQGSEA. This CDR3 is 13 amino acids long. V lost 6 bases and J lost 6; bases outside the gene matches: 2. The CDR3 coding sequence is TGCAGCGTCGGGACAGGGGGCGATGAAAAACTGTTTTTT. It encodes CSVGTGGDEKLFF.

This clonotype was counted between two and nine times. The J gene is TRBJ1-1, the V gene TRBV20-1, with 9 nucleotides matching TRBD1. Germline CDR1 is DFQATT and CDR2 is SNEGSKA (reference sequence). J was trimmed by 4 bases and V by 1 base; bases with no gene match: 10. The CDR3 consists of 16 residues. CDR3 coding DNA: TGCAGTGCTAGAGGGGGACAGGGTCTCTACGGCACTGAAGCTTTCTTT. As protein: CSARGGQGLYGTEAFF.

A word on this clonotype: This could be a read error, since a much larger clone is one nucleotide away. This chain connects TRBV28 to TRBJ2-5, with a possible D match to TRBD2 (6 bases). The CDR3 extends over 13 amino acids. Trimming shortened V by 3 bases and J by 11 bases, and 16 bases separated the two germline ends. The V gene's germline CDR1 is MDHEN and CDR2 SYDVKM. Here the CDR3 DNA reads TGTGCCAGCAGTTTGCGGGGCCCTAATGAGCAGTACTTC. Its translation: CASSLRGPNEQYF.

In its sample, this clonotype was seen many times. The rearrangement joins TRBV29-1 to TRBJ2-1; D may correspond to TRBD1 or TRBD2 (6 bases each). The germline gives CDR1 SQVTM, CDR2 ANQGSEA. V was clipped by 4 bases and J by 0 bases, with 10 bases between them. CDR3 size: 14 residues. CDR3: CSVVGGGSYNEQFF. CDR3 DNA: TGCAGCGTTGTGGGGGGCGGCTCCTACAATGAGCAGTTCTTC.

This clonotype was counted at least ten times. The chain carries TRBV12-3 or TRBV12-4 and TRBJ2-5, with D perhaps matching TRBD2 (6 bases). The CDR3 has 15 amino acids. The V end lost 7 bases, the J end lost 4 bases, and 19 bases lay between the germline ends. In DNA form, the CDR3 reads TGTGCCAGCAACTGGGGGAGGTCTCGAGCAGAGACCCAGTACTTC. Its protein is CASNWGRSRAETQYF.

To note about this clonotype: This sequence may be a read error, since a much larger clone differs from it by one base. The rearrangement uses TRBV12-3 or TRBV12-4 and TRBJ2-1; 9 bases align to TRBD2. The CDR3 runs 17 residues. V lost 4 bases and J lost 7; bases outside the gene matches: 14. CDR3 sequence (DNA): TGTGCCAGCAGTTCATGGGTGGGACCAGCGGGAGGTAATGAGCAGTTCTTC. Translation: CASSSWVGPAGGNEQFF.

This clonotype appeared many times. This sequence joins TRBV13 and TRBJ1-1; 8 bases fit TRBD1. Germline loops: CDR1 PRHDT, CDR2 FYEKMQ (reference sequence). CDR3 size: 15 residues. Trimming removed 5 bases from V and 5 bases from J; junction bases left unmatched: 10. The CDR3 DNA follows: TGTGCCAGCAGCCTGAAAGGACAGGGTAAAACTGAAGCTTTCTTT. Protein sequence: CASSLKGQGKTEAFF.

The chain joins TRBV10-3 to TRBJ2-1; 14 bases are a match to TRBD2. Germline CDR1 reads ENHRY; CDR2 reads SYGVKD. The V gene end was trimmed by 2 bases and the J gene end by 2 bases; junction bases not matched to a gene: 8. The CDR3 contains 19 residues. CDR3 coding DNA: TGTGCCATCAGTGAGGGGACTAGCGGGAGAAAGGGGCCCTACAATGAGCAGTTCTTC. It is translated as CAISEGTSGRKGPYNEQFF.

The chain has TRBV28 and TRBJ1-5, with 7 bases identical to TRBD1. With V trimmed by 3 bases and J by 6 bases, 2 bases remained unmatched. CDR1 is MDHEN, CDR2 SYDVKM, per germline. The CDR3 consists of 13 residues. CDR3 amino acids: CASSLKGAQPQHF. The CDR3 nucleotides are TGTGCCAGCAGTTTGAAGGGGGCTCAGCCCCAGCATTTT.

This clonotype was counted ten times or more. The chain carries TRBV7-2 and TRBJ2-5; 12 bases align to TRBD2. This CDR3 comprises 16 residues. With V trimmed by 0 bases and J by 5 bases, 4 bases remained unmatched. Looked up from germline, CDR1 is SGHTA and CDR2 is FQGNSA. The CDR3 DNA is TGTGCCAGCAGCTTAGCGCTAGCGGGAGGGCCTGAGACCCAGTACTTC. Translating gives CASSLALAGGPETQYF. Combining the CDR3 with reference TRBV7-2 and TRBJ2-5 gives the whole variable domain GAGVSQSPSNKVTEKGKDVELRCDPISGHTALYWYRQSLGQGLEFLIYFQGNSAPDKSGLPSDRFSAERTGGSVSTLTIQRTQQEDSAVYLCASSLALAGGPETQYFGPGTRLLVL.

At least ten counts were recorded for this clonotype. The chain links TRBV3-1 to TRBJ2-5; perhaps TRBD1 as D (5 bases). CDR1 and CDR2 (germline): LGHDT, YNNKEL (reference sequence). The CDR3 has 15 residues. V dropped 0 bases and J dropped 1 base, with 9 bases sitting between them. The CDR3 loop is CASSQDLRGQETQYF. The CDR3 DNA follows: TGTGCCAGCAGCCAAGACCTAAGGGGCCAAGAGACCCAGTACTTC.

This chain links TRBV11-1 with TRBJ2-7; the match to TRBD1 covers 9 bases. Germline trimming cut 2 bases from V and 2 bases from J; bases unmatched to any gene: 4. This CDR3 has 15 residues. CDR1 is SGHAT and CDR2 is FQDESV in the germline V gene (reference sequence). The chain's CDR3 is CASSLSGTGPYEQYF. The DNA of the CDR3 is TGTGCCAGCAGCTTAAGTGGGACAGGGCCCTACGAGCAGTACTTC. Supplemented by reference TRBV11-1 and TRBJ2-7, the full variable domain reads EAEVAQSPRYKITEKSQAVAFWCDPISGHATLYWYRQILGQGPELLVQFQDESVVDDSQLPKDRFSAERLKGVDSTLKIQPAELGDSAMYLCASSLSGTGPYEQYFGPGTRLTVT.